This TCR beta chain emerged from a study of T cell responses to AZD1222 COVID-19 vaccine. Study summary: Combined were second doses at about 4 or about 12 weeks. Whole-study findings and limits: Unmutated regions of variants are reportedly targeted by nearly half of spike-specific TCRs. White British ancestry dominated among donors, who included more females, and clonal diversity was possibly underestimated.

The CDR3 has 11 residues. Trimming took off 4 bases at V and 7 bases at J, with 8 bases between the two ends. Germline V gene data show CDR1 as SGHVS and CDR2 as FQNEAQ. Libraries were prepared by immunoSEQ multiplex PCR; TCRdb keeps only in-frame clonotypes and omits some of them. The table records 200,000 or so clones, around 92% of them present only once. About this clone itself: What it binds is not known.

This receptor was obtained from an adult in good health. Sequenced here: peripheral blood, sampled on day 0 of AZD1222 vaccination. J is TRBJ2-7 and V is TRBV7-8, with D maybe TRBD1 (5 bases). CDR3 region: CASSSGWEQYF. The CDR3 DNA reads as TGTGCCAGCAGCTCAGGGTGGGAGCAGTACTTC.